A single sample gave rise to the 27 T cell receptor beta chains below, sequenced in a study of T cell clonotyping in hematopoietic cell transplantation. Measured with immunoSEQ multiplex PCR; TCRdb has only the in-frame clones, and not every one. The sample lists around 11,000 clones, roughly 90% seen once, with 13% in the top ten. Time point defined: recipient sample about 28 days before transplant, after cytoreduction. The specimen comprised peripheral blood mononuclear cells, sampled before stem cell transplant. The receptors here all came from a woman aged 40 to 50 with acute myeloid leukemia. Some clones in this sample may be carry-over from other donors' samples.

The gene calls are TRBV7-3 and TRBJ2-1, with TRBD2 as a possible D gene (6 bases). The V end lost 2 bases, the J end lost 4 bases, and 9 bases lay between the germline ends. CDR1 and CDR2 (germline): SGHTA, FQGTGA. The length of the CDR3 is 14 residues. In nucleotides, the CDR3 is TGTGCCAGCAGCTTAGAGCGGGCGTACAATGAGCAGTTCTTC. It codes for CASSLERAYNEQFF.

The sample holds a few counts of this clone. The chain recombines TRBV7-2 with TRBJ2-1; D is undetermined. This CDR3 is built from 11 residues. From germline, CDR1 is SGHTA and CDR2 FQGNSA. Trimming stripped 4 bases from V and 9 bases from J, with 7 bases between. The CDR3 here is CASSWGLEQFF. In nucleotides, the CDR3 is TGTGCCAGCAGCTGGGGTCTTGAGCAGTTCTTC.

V and J are TRBV25-1 and TRBJ2-1; no clear D. This CDR3 has 12 amino acids. Trimming removed 4 bases at V and 8 bases at J, with 9 bases between. Germline values: CDR1 MGHDK, CDR2 SYGVNS. The CDR3 here is CASSVGAYEQFF. For the CDR3, the DNA is TGTGCCAGCAGTGTAGGAGCATATGAGCAGTTCTTC.

The CDR3 region is CASSPYTGRKFF. The CDR3, as DNA: TGTGCCAGCAGTCCGTATACAGGGAGGAAGTTCTTC. V gene TRBV27 combines with J gene TRBJ2-1; D possibly uses TRBD1 or TRBD2 (6 bases each). The length of the CDR3 is 12 residues. Germline V gives CDR1 MNHEY, CDR2 SMNVEV (reference sequence). V was clipped by 5 bases and J by 14 bases, with 16 bases between them.

This clone appeared a few times. This chain connects TRBV19 to TRBJ2-7; weak D call: TRBD2 (6 bases). Germline assignment: CDR1 LNHDA and CDR2 SQIVND (reference sequence). This CDR3 has 16 amino acids. The ends were cut back, 0 bases at V and 2 bases at J, with 14 bases in the middle. The CDR3, as DNA: TGTGCCAGTAGTATAGATATGGATAGCGGCGCCTACGAGCAGTACTTC. This encodes CASSIDMDSGAYEQYF. Using reference TRBV19 and TRBJ2-7 for the parts outside the CDR3, the full variable domain is DGGITQSPKYLFRKEGQNVTLSCEQNLNHDAMYWYRQDPGQGLRLIYYSQIVNDFQKGDIAEGYSVSREKKESFPLTVTSAQKNPTAFYLCASSIDMDSGAYEQYFGPGTRLTVT.

The gene calls are TRBV4-1 and TRBJ1-4; D perhaps matches TRBD1 (5 bases). V gave up 3 bases and J gave up 5 bases, with 13 bases separating them. Germline CDR1 is MGHRA and CDR2 is YSYEKL. The CDR3 runs 15 residues. The CDR3 protein is CASSHPSGENEKLFF. The CDR3 DNA is TGCGCCAGCAGCCACCCATCGGGGGAAAATGAAAAACTGTTTTTT.

V usage is TRBV27 and J usage is TRBJ1-4; possible D gene TRBD1, 5 bases. Looked up from germline, CDR1 is MNHEY and CDR2 is SMNVEV (reference sequence). V lost 3 bases, J lost 2 bases, and 7 bases lay in between. The CDR3 contains 14 residues. This chain's CDR3 is CASSFAGTNEKLFF. CDR3 nucleotides: TGTGCCAGCAGTTTTGCAGGGACTAATGAAAAACTGTTTTTT.

V gene TRBV11-2 combines with J gene TRBJ1-1; the D is unclear. Germline V gene lookup returns CDR1 SGHAT and CDR2 FQNNGV. This CDR3 has 15 amino acids. Trimming took off 1 base at V and 4 bases at J, with 13 bases between the two ends. The CDR3 is CASSLVEGSTTEAFF. CDR3 nucleotides: TGTGCCAGCAGCTTAGTGGAGGGTTCGACCACTGAAGCTTTCTTT. Together with reference TRBV11-2 and TRBJ1-1, the CDR3 gives the full variable domain: EAGVAQSPRYKIIEKRQSVAFWCNPISGHATLYWYQQILGQGPKLLIQFQNNGVVDDSQLPKDRFSAERLKGVDSTLKIQPAKLEDSAVYLCASSLVEGSTTEAFFGQGTRLTVV.

The rearrangement links TRBV4-3 to TRBJ2-1; D is uncertain. The V and J ends lost 0 bases and 2 bases respectively, with 11 bases between them. The CDR3 is made up of 16 amino acids. CDR1 and CDR2 (germline): LGHNA, YSLEER. This CDR3 is CASSQDATEPYNEQFF. The CDR3 DNA is TGCGCCAGCAGCCAAGACGCCACCGAACCCTACAATGAGCAGTTCTTC.

This clone has just one count. The chain employs TRBV4-2 and TRBJ1-4, with unresolved D. Germline assignment: CDR1 LGHNA and CDR2 YNFKEQ. This CDR3 is built from 17 residues. Trimming stripped 0 bases from V and 7 bases from J, with 18 bases between. CDR3 protein: CASSQERVSPLGEKLFF. In DNA, the CDR3 is TGTGCCAGCAGCCAAGAGCGGGTCAGTCCTTTGGGTGAAAAACTGTTTTTT.

The genes are TRBV19 and TRBJ2-6, with 7 nucleotides matching TRBD2. J was trimmed by 0 bases and V by 9 bases; bases with no gene match: 11. This CDR3 spans 17 amino acids. Germline loops: CDR1 LNHDA, CDR2 SQIVND (reference sequence). This CDR3 reads CASRKDGGSSGANVLTF. The CDR3 DNA reads as TGTGCCAGCCGTAAAGACGGGGGGAGCTCTGGGGCCAACGTCCTGACTTTC.

The V and J genes are TRBV10-2 and TRBJ2-3; D gene unclear. Germline V gene sequence: CDR1 WSHSY, CDR2 SAAADI. V was pared by 4 bases and J by 4 bases, with 3 bases between. There are 11 residues in the CDR3. This CDR3 is CASSVADTQYF. CDR3 in DNA: TGCGCCAGCAGTGTGGCAGATACGCAGTATTTT.

V gene TRBV9 combines with J gene TRBJ2-2, with 11 bases that match TRBD2. Trimming removed 6 bases from V and 5 bases from J; junction bases left unmatched: 12. Germline CDR1 is SGDLS and CDR2 is YYNGEE. The CDR3 consists of 17 residues. CDR3 protein: CASTNSGRARGTGELFF. The CDR3 DNA follows: TGTGCCAGCACCAATAGCGGGAGGGCTAGAGGAACCGGGGAGCTGTTTTTT.

In nucleotides, the CDR3 is TGTGCCAGCAGCCAGGACGGGCGGGGACAGCCCCAGCATTTT. Translating it yields CASSQDGRGQPQHF. The rearrangement uses TRBV14 and TRBJ1-5, with unresolved D. V lost 3 bases and J 7 bases, leaving 13 bases between the germline ends. CDR1 is SGHDN and CDR2 is FVKESK in the germline V gene. The CDR3 loop spans 14 amino acids.

V gene TRBV12-5 combines with J gene TRBJ2-7, with 8 bases that match TRBD2. Trimming took 6 bases from V and 1 from J; bases not matched to a gene: 8. The length of the CDR3 is 15 residues. Germline CDR1 reads LGHNT; CDR2 reads FRNRAP. The CDR3 DNA sequence: TGTGCTAGTGGCCGCGGGGGGCTTAATTCCTACGAGCAGTACTTC. The encoded protein is CASGRGGLNSYEQYF.

V is TRBV7-9 and J is TRBJ1-3, with D tentatively TRBD1 (6 bases). From germline, CDR1 is SEHNR and CDR2 FQNEAQ (reference sequence). The CDR3 has 16 amino acids. V shed 2 bases and J shed 6 bases, with 17 bases lying between them. The CDR3 DNA is TGTGCCAGCAGCTTATTTTTCGGGGGCATTGAAAACACCATATATTTT. It specifies CASSLFFGGIENTIYF.

V gene TRBV15 combines with J gene TRBJ2-1; TRBD2 matches at 7 bases. Germline V lookup: CDR1 LNHNV, CDR2 YYDKDF (reference sequence). The junction had 6 bases not matched to a gene; V was cut back by 3 bases and J by 4 bases. The CDR3 is 15 residues long. The CDR3 DNA sequence: TGTGCCACCAGCAGGGATACTAGCGATTACAATGAGCAGTTCTTC. Its translation is CATSRDTSDYNEQFF.

The gene calls are TRBV25-1 and TRBJ2-1; D gene uncertain. Trimming removed 1 base at V and 10 bases at J, with 8 bases between. Per the germline V gene, CDR1 is MGHDK and CDR2 is SYGVNS. CDR3 length: 12 amino acids. Here the CDR3 DNA reads TGTGCCAGCAGTGAATTTTTCTCAGAGCAGTTCTTC. As protein: CASSEFFSEQFF.

The gene calls are TRBV27 and TRBJ2-2; 10 nucleotides line up with TRBD2. The germline CDR1 and CDR2 sequences are MNHEY and SMNVEV (reference sequence). The junction had 9 bases not matched to a gene; V was cut back by 2 bases and J by 0 bases. The CDR3 length is 19 residues. CDR3 bases: TGTGCCAGCAGTTTAGTGGCTAGCGGGAGAGCGTCGAACACCGGGGAGCTGTTTTTT. Translated: CASSLVASGRASNTGELFF.

This chain uses TRBV6-1 with TRBJ1-4; D perhaps matches TRBD1 (5 bases). In germline, CDR1 is MNHNS, CDR2 SASEGT. The CDR3 covers 13 residues. V dropped 7 bases and J dropped 8 bases, with 14 bases sitting between them. The CDR3 loop reads CASMRGREEKLFF. CDR3 DNA: TGTGCCAGCATGAGGGGTCGTGAGGAAAAACTGTTTTTT.

V gene TRBV4-2 combines with J gene TRBJ2-1, with a weak D call TRBD1 (6 bases). The CDR3 loop spans 15 amino acids. V was pared by 0 bases and J by 7 bases, with 13 bases between. Germline loops: CDR1 LGHNA, CDR2 YNFKEQ. CDR3 in DNA: TGTGCCAGCAGCCAAGATCAACTAGGGGGAAATGAGCAGTTCTTC. The encoded protein is CASSQDQLGGNEQFF.

This chain links TRBV29-1 with TRBJ2-1, with D tentatively TRBD1 (7 bases). The CDR3 totals 14 residues. The V and J ends lost 8 bases and 7 bases respectively, with 21 bases between them. CDR1 is SQVTM and CDR2 is ANQGSEA in the germline V gene. CDR3 protein: CSTAPGGRMNEQFF. CDR3 DNA sequence: TGCAGCACTGCTCCAGGGGGGAGGATGAATGAGCAGTTCTTC.

This sequence joins TRBV14 and TRBJ2-1; D possibly corresponds to TRBD1 (6 bases). Looked up from germline, CDR1 is SGHDN and CDR2 is FVKESK. This CDR3 is 13 amino acids long. The V end lost 4 bases, the J end lost 5 bases, and 9 bases lay between the germline ends. The CDR3 DNA is TGTGCCAGCAGCCTCCAGGGGCACAATGAGCAGTTCTTC. Its translation is CASSLQGHNEQFF.

This clone was seen a single time. The gene calls are TRBV15 and TRBJ2-7; D remains unclear. Germline-derived CDR1 and CDR2 are LNHNV and YYDKDF (reference sequence). The CDR3 runs to 14 residues. V was shortened by 3 bases and J by 6 bases, with 15 bases between the two germline ends. The CDR3 reads CATSSPLRLREQYF. The CDR3 DNA sequence: TGTGCCACCAGCAGCCCGCTCCGGTTACGCGAGCAGTACTTC.

The rearrangement joins TRBV18 to TRBJ1-5, with D maybe TRBD1 (5 bases). The CDR3 sequence is 17 residues long. The V end lost 0 bases, the J end lost 6 bases, and 18 bases lay between the germline ends. CDR1 is KGHSH, CDR2 LQKENI, per germline. The CDR3 loop reads CASSPPWGQRGSQPQHF. The CDR3 coding sequence is TGTGCCAGCTCACCACCTTGGGGCCAAAGGGGTAGTCAGCCCCAGCATTTT.

The chain links TRBV10-3 to TRBJ1-5, with D unresolved. Trimming took 0 bases from V and 7 from J, leaving 7 bases between them. This CDR3 contains 13 residues. Looked up from germline, CDR1 is ENHRY and CDR2 is SYGVKD. This CDR3 reads CAISESLSQPQHF. The DNA for the CDR3 is TGTGCCATCAGTGAGTCGTTGTCACAGCCCCAGCATTTT.

The chain joins TRBV7-9 to TRBJ2-3, with unresolved D. Germline V gene lookup returns CDR1 SEHNR and CDR2 FQNEAQ (reference sequence). V dropped 4 bases and J dropped 5 bases, with 13 bases sitting between them. The CDR3 is 14 amino acids. The CDR3 bases are TGTGCCAGCAGCTCAACTCAAGCTTTAGATACGCAGTATTTT. It is translated as CASSSTQALDTQYF.